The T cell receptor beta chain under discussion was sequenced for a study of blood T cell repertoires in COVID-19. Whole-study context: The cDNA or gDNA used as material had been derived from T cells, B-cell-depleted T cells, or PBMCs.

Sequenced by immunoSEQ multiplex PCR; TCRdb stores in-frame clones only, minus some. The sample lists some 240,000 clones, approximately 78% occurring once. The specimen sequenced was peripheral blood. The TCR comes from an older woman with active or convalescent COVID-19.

CDR3 in amino acids: CASSSGKYSGNTIYF. The CDR3 nucleotides read TGTGCCAGCAGTTCAGGGAAATACTCTGGAAACACCATATATTTT. V gene TRBV6-5 combines with J gene TRBJ1-3, with D possibly matching TRBD1 (5 bases). The germline V gene has CDR1 MNHEY and CDR2 SVGAGI. CDR3 size: 15 residues. Trimming removed 4 bases at V and 0 bases at J, with 10 bases between.